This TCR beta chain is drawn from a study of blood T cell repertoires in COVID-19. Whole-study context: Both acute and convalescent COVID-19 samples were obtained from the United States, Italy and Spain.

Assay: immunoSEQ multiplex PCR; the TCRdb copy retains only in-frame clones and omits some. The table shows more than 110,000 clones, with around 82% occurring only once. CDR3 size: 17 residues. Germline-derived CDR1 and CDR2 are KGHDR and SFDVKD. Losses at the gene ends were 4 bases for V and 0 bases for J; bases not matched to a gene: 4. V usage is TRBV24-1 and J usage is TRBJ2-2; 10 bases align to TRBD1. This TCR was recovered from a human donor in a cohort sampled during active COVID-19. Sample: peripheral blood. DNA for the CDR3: TGTGCCACCAGTGAAAGGGGACAGGGGACGAACACCGGGGAGCTGTTTTTT. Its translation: CATSERGQGTNTGELFF.